The 13 T cell receptor beta chains below were found in one sample sequenced in a study of metastatic and nonmetastatic thyroid tumors. Until they underwent thyroid surgery, no patient had received any treatment. MiXCR was used by TCRdb to re-call the PCR reads. The profile shows about 46,000 clones, about 22% of them singletons. The source material was blood. Receptors originate from a male donor with papillary thyroid cancer or a benign thyroid nodule (not recorded which). Some clones in this sample may be carry-over from other donors' samples.

This chain uses TRBV4-3 with TRBJ2-2; unclear D gene. The CDR3 totals 15 residues. Germline CDR1 reads LGHNA; CDR2 reads YSLEER. Trimming removed 1 base from V and 1 base from J, with 7 bases in between. The CDR3 region has the DNA TGCGCCAGCAGCCAAGTTAGGAAGAACACCGGGGAGCTGTTTTTT. Protein sequence: CASSQVRKNTGELFF.

This clone was picked up many times. CDR3 amino acids: CASSSYTGTDEQFF. The DNA for the CDR3 is TGCGCCAGCAGCTCGTATACAGGGACCGATGAGCAGTTCTTC. The rearrangement uses TRBV5-1 and TRBJ2-1; D is perhaps TRBD1 (6 bases). V was clipped by 3 bases and J by 8 bases, with 15 bases between them. The CDR3 is made up of 14 amino acids. Germline V gene lookup returns CDR1 SGHRS and CDR2 YFSETQ.

This clone was observed many times. The gene calls are TRBV20-1 and TRBJ2-3; the match to TRBD1 covers 11 bases. With 6 bases clipped from V and 5 bases from J, the junction kept 4 bases outside the gene matches. Germline V gene data show CDR1 as DFQATT and CDR2 as SNEGSKA (reference sequence). The CDR3 is 13 residues long. CDR3 DNA: TGCAGTGCCTGGGACAGGGGGGAAGATACGCAGTATTTT. This translates into CSAWDRGEDTQYF.

This clone occurred many times. The chain employs TRBV3-1 and TRBJ2-1; 9 bases are shared with TRBD2. The CDR3 runs 15 residues. The germline gives CDR1 LGHDT, CDR2 YNNKEL (reference sequence). After removal of 2 bases from V and 8 bases from J, the junction contained 7 bases not matched to a gene. The CDR3 here is CASSQLAGWAHEQFF. CDR3 sequence (DNA): TGTGCCAGCAGCCAACTAGCGGGATGGGCCCATGAGCAGTTCTTC.

The table lists this clone with a few counts. V and J are TRBV12-3 or TRBV12-4 and TRBJ1-6; a weak D match, TRBD1 (5 bases). This CDR3 spans 14 amino acids. V was clipped by 6 bases and J by 2 bases, with 8 bases between them. CDR3 residues: CASRLGAYNSPLHF. CDR3 coding DNA: TGTGCCAGCAGGCTGGGGGCCTATAATTCACCCCTCCACTTT.

In its sample, this clone was seen a few times. This chain connects TRBV19 to TRBJ2-3; no clear D gene. V gave up 4 bases and J gave up 2 bases, with 7 bases separating them. Germline lookup yields CDR1 LNHDA and CDR2 SQIVND (reference sequence). The CDR3 consists of 13 residues. The CDR3 loop reads CASSRLATDTQYF. The DNA of the CDR3 is TGTGCCAGTAGTAGACTGGCCACAGATACGCAGTATTTT.

J is TRBJ1-2 and V is TRBV7-6; D unresolved. Trimming stripped 5 bases from V and 1 base from J, with 11 bases between. The germline gives CDR1 SGHVS, CDR2 FNYEAQ. The CDR3 runs to 14 residues. This CDR3 is CASSPREGNYGYTF. CDR3 in DNA: TGTGCCAGCAGCCCACGCGAGGGTAACTATGGCTACACCTTC. Combining the CDR3 with reference TRBV7-6 and TRBJ1-2 gives the whole variable domain GAGVSQSPRYKVTKRGQDVALRCDPISGHVSLYWYRQALGQGPEFLTYFNYEAQQDKSGLPNDRFSAERPEGSISTLTIQRTEQRDSAMYRCASSPREGNYGYTFGSGTRLTVV.

V usage is TRBV9 and J usage is TRBJ1-2; D not resolved. The CDR3 is made up of 14 amino acids. Germline-derived CDR1 and CDR2 are SGDLS and YYNGEE. V lost 0 bases and J 0 bases, leaving 6 bases between the germline ends. The CDR3 sequence: CASSVDLSNYGYTF. CDR3 DNA: TGTGCCAGCAGCGTAGACCTTTCTAACTATGGCTACACCTTC. Full variable domain (remainder filled in from reference TRBV9 and TRBJ1-2): DSGVTQTPKHLITATGQRVTLRCSPRSGDLSVYWYQQSLDQGLQFLIQYYNGEERAKGNILERFSAQQFPDLHSELNLSSLELGDSALYFCASSVDLSNYGYTFGSGTRLTVV.

This chain uses TRBV24-1 with TRBJ2-7; 7 positions match TRBD2. The V gene's germline CDR1 is KGHDR and CDR2 SFDVKD. This CDR3 has 12 residues. With V trimmed by 6 bases and J by 4 bases, 2 bases remained unmatched. CDR3 amino acids: CATSHGGYEQYF. In DNA form, the CDR3 reads TGTGCCACCAGTCACGGGGGGTACGAGCAGTACTTC.

The chain employs TRBV15 and TRBJ2-2, with D maybe TRBD2 (6 bases). V lost 0 bases and J lost 6, with 8 bases in between. CDR3 length equals 14 residues. Germline V gene sequence: CDR1 LNHNV, CDR2 YYDKDF (reference sequence). DNA for the CDR3: TGTGCCACCAGCAGAGATCGGGGGTCCGGGGAGCTGTTTTTT. Translated, it gives CATSRDRGSGELFF.

The sample holds many counts of this clone. Being one base from a much bigger clone, this may be a read error. The chain is built from TRBV20-1 and TRBJ2-6; D possibly corresponds to TRBD1 (6 bases). Germline lookup yields CDR1 DFQATT and CDR2 SNEGSKA (reference sequence). V dropped 4 bases and J dropped 2 bases, with 12 bases sitting between them. The CDR3 runs 15 residues. CDR3 region: CSATLRDTGANVLTF. The CDR3 DNA reads TGCAGTGCTACCCTCCGGGACACTGGGGCCAACGTCCTGACTTTC.

This chain connects TRBV6-1 to TRBJ1-1, with 9 bases that match TRBD1. CDR1 is MNHNS, CDR2 SASEGT, per germline. The CDR3 sequence is 15 residues long. With V trimmed by 6 bases and J by 4 bases, 9 bases remained unmatched. CDR3 bases: TGTGCCAGCAGAGACCGGGACAGGGCGGTCACTGAAGCTTTCTTT. It is translated as CASRDRDRAVTEAFF.

This clone showed up many times. The rearrangement joins TRBV3-1 to TRBJ2-5; weak D call: TRBD2 (5 bases). The V gene's germline CDR1 is LGHDT and CDR2 YNNKEL (reference sequence). V was cut by 2 bases and J by 5 bases, with 12 bases left in between. The CDR3 length is 14 residues. The CDR3 spells CASSQNRGGETQYF. For the CDR3, the DNA is TGTGCCAGCAGCCAAAACCGGGGTGGGGAGACCCAGTACTTC.